This T cell receptor (beta chain) derives from a study of blood T cell repertoires in COVID-19 (dated by TCRdb to about 2020). The study in broad terms: Samples covering the acute and convalescent phases of COVID-19 were provided by collaborators in the United States, Italy and Spain. Samples were obtained from the ongoing ImmuneRACE study (first 160 participants) and from roughly 1,300 subjects provided by 6 global collaborators. Sample metadata almost always included a de-identified subject ID, COVID-19 status, age in years and sex. Deeply sampled blood TCRbeta repertoires from subjects exposed to, actively infected with, or recovered from COVID-19 were included in the dataset. Where available, HLA class I and class II types were obtained from metadata supplied by the sample provider rather than from assay-based typing. The prospective study material was composed of cDNA or gDNA derived from T cells, B-cell-depleted T cells, or PBMCs. The repertoires were released in a freely available public database meant as a resource for research on the immune response to SARS-CoV-2. Broad study findings and their caveats: Clinical and demographic metadata were provided uncurated, with the amount varying by source and participant.

Notes on this clone: The antigen it binds to is not known. The input lacks base qualities; no much larger clone sits a single base away.

A second Seattle source provided samples from volunteer blood donors who had recovered from COVID-19. The collaborating institutions used their own protocols to collect whole blood in K2EDTA tubes. Collaborator samples were shipped for TCRbeta analysis as frozen whole blood, isolated PBMCs, or DNA extracted from either sample type. For this chain, trimming is 8 bases at the V end and 0 bases at the J end, and the number of junction bases without a gene match is 5. Counted from cysteine to phenylalanine, this CDR3 has 17 amino acids. Of the read, only the CDR3 DNA is kept; its 51 bases are in frame from base 1. The germline V gene provides CDR1 ENHRY and CDR2 SYGVKD. TCRbeta CDR3 regions were amplified from genomic DNA by means of the immunoSEQ Assay, a bias-controlled multiplex PCR. Processing in the source paper ran as follows. The number of nucleated cells in each sample was estimated from the amplification of reference gene primers within the assay. Sequence reads were collapsed and filtered to measure the absolute abundance of every unique TCRbeta CDR3 rearrangement. Productive Simpson clonality was computed per sample as the square root of Simpson's diversity index over productive rearrangements. Entries here come from immuneACCESS through TCRdb and include only in-frame sequences with V and J called. Some clones fail to appear in such tables; in the studies checked, an unresolved V gene covers under half of the shortfall, and the cause of the remainder is unknown. V, J and clone size derive from that table, while D and trimming were established from the DNA sequence. Counted in this sample were a few hundred thousand clones; more than 70% of them appeared once. The top ten clonotypes cover roughly 6.7% of the sample.

The sequence came from a man younger than 35 who had recovered from COVID-19. The chain is assembled from TRBV10-3 and TRBJ2-1; 15 central nucleotides agree with TRBD2. The sample comprised peripheral blood. The nucleotide sequence reads as follows: TGTGCCATCCGAGGACTAGCGGGGGGGAGCTCCTACAATGAGCAGTTCTTC. This translates into CAIRGLAGGSSYNEQFF.